Sequencing of this TCR beta chain was carried out in a study of T cell changes during pregnancy in multiple sclerosis. Repertoires were generated with immunoSEQ multiplex PCR, while TCRdb's copy carries only in-frame clones and drops some. This table holds approximately 39,000 clones, around 93% found once. CDR3 length equals 15 residues. Germline-derived CDR1 and CDR2 are SGDLS and YYNGEE. V trimming: 1 base; J trimming: 4 bases; junction bases outside the gene matches: 7. The TCR originated in a female donor with multiple sclerosis, enrolled in a pregnancy study. The sequences come from CD4+ T cells from peripheral blood mononuclear cells, collected in the second trimester of pregnancy. This chain links TRBV9 with TRBJ2-7; 8 positions agree with TRBD2. This chain's CDR3 is CASSVTDGGGYEQYF. The CDR3 coding sequence is TGTGCCAGCAGCGTAACCGACGGGGGGGGGTACGAGCAGTACTTC.